This TCR beta chain is drawn from a study of blood T cell repertoires in COVID-19. As for the study in general: T cells, B-cell-depleted T cells, or PBMCs provided the cDNA or gDNA that served as material.

This CDR3 is built from 16 residues. Germline V gene data show CDR1 as SGHKS and CDR2 as YYEKEE (reference sequence). Trimming cost V 2 bases and J 2 bases; bases outside gene matches: 2. Clones were sequenced by immunoSEQ multiplex PCR, and TCRdb holds only the in-frame ones, with some missing. The data hold hundreds of thousands of clones, with 90% observed a single time. V is TRBV5-5 and J is TRBJ2-6, with 9 bases lining up with TRBD2. What was sequenced was PBMCs or T cells enriched from blood (not recorded which). This receptor was obtained from a woman aged 18-29 years with acute COVID-19. As DNA, the CDR3 is TGTGCCAGCAGCTTCAGCGGGGGGCCTGGGGCCAACGTCCTGACTTTC. This sequence encodes CASSFSGGPGANVLTF. The full variable domain, completed using reference TRBV5-5 and TRBJ2-6, is DAGVTQSPTHLIKTRGQQVTLRCSPISGHKSVSWYQQVLGQGPQFIFQYYEKEERGRGNFPDRFSARQFPNYSSELNVNALLLGDSALYLCASSFSGGPGANVLTFGAGSRLTVL.